The TCR beta chain described here comes from a study of OX40 agonist ivuxolimab in advanced cancers. Whole-study results and caveats: Nonresponders, in some cases, also had low normalized T-cell clonal expansion.

Germline assignment: CDR1 SQVTM and CDR2 ANQGSEA. With 4 bases clipped from V and 6 bases from J, the junction kept 6 bases outside the gene matches. The CDR3 runs to 13 residues. Sequenced by immunoSEQ multiplex PCR; TCRdb stores in-frame clones only, minus some. The sample has 55,000 to 70,000 clones, approximately 80% seen once. With regard to this clone: The target antigen is unknown.

This specimen was CD4+ or CD8+ T cells sorted from blood, taken in a trial of the OX40 agonist ivuxolimab. The chain couples TRBV29-1 to TRBJ2-7; 10 nucleotides align to TRBD2. The sequence came from an adult with an advanced solid tumor such as melanoma, head and neck, liver or kidney cancer. The CDR3 loop is CSVALAGEGEQYF. The DNA for the CDR3 is TGCAGCGTTGCCCTAGCGGGAGAAGGCGAGCAGTACTTC.